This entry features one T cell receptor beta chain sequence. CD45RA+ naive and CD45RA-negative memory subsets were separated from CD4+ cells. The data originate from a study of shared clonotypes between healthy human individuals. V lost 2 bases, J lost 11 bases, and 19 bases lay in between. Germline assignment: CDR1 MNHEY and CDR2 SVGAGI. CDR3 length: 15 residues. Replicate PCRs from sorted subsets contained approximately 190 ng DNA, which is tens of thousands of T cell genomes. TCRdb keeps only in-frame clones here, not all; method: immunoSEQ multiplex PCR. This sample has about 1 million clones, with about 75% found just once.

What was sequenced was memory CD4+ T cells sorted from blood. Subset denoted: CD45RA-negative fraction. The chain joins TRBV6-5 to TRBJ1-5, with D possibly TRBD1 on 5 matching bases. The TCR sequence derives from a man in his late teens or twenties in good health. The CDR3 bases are TGTGCCAGCAGTTACGGGGCATCGGAAATTGAGGCCCAGCATTTT. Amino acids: CASSYGASEIEAQHF.